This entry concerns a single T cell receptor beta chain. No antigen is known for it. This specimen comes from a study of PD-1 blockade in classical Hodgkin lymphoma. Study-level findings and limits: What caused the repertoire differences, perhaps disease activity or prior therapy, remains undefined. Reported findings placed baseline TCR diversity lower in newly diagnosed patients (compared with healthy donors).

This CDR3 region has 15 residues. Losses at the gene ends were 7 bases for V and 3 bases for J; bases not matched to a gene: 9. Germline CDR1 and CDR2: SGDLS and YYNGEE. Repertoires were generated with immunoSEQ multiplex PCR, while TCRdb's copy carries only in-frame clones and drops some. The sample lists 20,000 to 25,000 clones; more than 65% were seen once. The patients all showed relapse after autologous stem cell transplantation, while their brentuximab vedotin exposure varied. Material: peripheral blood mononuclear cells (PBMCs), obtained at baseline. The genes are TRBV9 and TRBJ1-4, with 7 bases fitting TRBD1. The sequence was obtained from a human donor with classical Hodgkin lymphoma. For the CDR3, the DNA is TGTGCCAGCTCGCCACAGGGGATGGCTAATGAAAAACTGTTTTTT. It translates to CASSPQGMANEKLFF.